The 12 T cell receptor beta chains presented below share a single source sample, sequenced in a study of cytomegalovirus exposure and HLA in healthy donors (dated by TCRdb to between 2016 and 2019). Library generation was performed with the immunoSEQ multiplex PCR assay. For the multiplex PCR, a mixture combining 60 forward primers for TCR Vbeta segments and 13 reverse primers for TCR Jbeta segments was used. The table comes from immuneACCESS by way of TCRdb, which keeps in-frame sequences with V and J called. Part of the clones is missing from these tables; in studies checked, under half for an unresolved V gene and the rest for unknown reasons. The sample has 100,000 to 150,000 clones on record, about 73% of them singletons. The ten largest make up nearly 6% of the sample. Specimen: PBMCs. These receptors originate from a woman aged 45-65 years in good health and CMV-seropositive.

This clone has just a few counts. The V and J genes are TRBV4-1 and TRBJ1-4, with a weak D call TRBD1 (5 bases). Trimming stripped 1 base from V and 8 bases from J, with 20 bases between. There are 17 residues in the CDR3. Germline CDR1 and CDR2: MGHRA and YSYEKL. The CDR3 region is CASSQGLGGALWEKLFF. The CDR3 nucleotides are TGCGCCAGCAGCCAAGGCCTGGGAGGGGCTCTTTGGGAAAAACTGTTTTTT.

This clone showed up just once. The chain carries TRBV10-2 and TRBJ2-3; D not resolved. The CDR3 totals 13 residues. The germline V and J ends were trimmed by 4 bases and 0 bases, with 5 bases remaining between them. Germline V gene lookup returns CDR1 WSHSY and CDR2 SAAADI. The CDR3, as DNA: TGCGCCAGCAGTGGGCAAAGCACAGATACGCAGTATTTT. Protein product: CASSGQSTDTQYF.

The rearrangement links TRBV5-4 to TRBJ1-6; 9 nucleotides agree with TRBD1. The J segment lost 10 bases and the V segment lost 3 bases, leaving 8 bases of the junction unmatched. Germline V CDR1 and CDR2: SGHNT, YYREEE (reference sequence). CDR3 length equals 15 residues. The CDR3 region is CASSSDSGTGSPLHF. CDR3 coding DNA: TGTGCCAGCAGCTCTGACTCCGGGACAGGGTCACCCCTCCACTTT.

The chain joins TRBV6-4 to TRBJ2-2, with D possibly being TRBD2 (5 bases). This CDR3 has 14 amino acids. Trimming left V 0 bases short and J 3 bases short, with 5 bases between. Germline loops: CDR1 MRHNA, CDR2 SNTAGT. In nucleotides, the CDR3 is TGTGCCAGCAGTGACTCGGAGGACACCGGGGAGCTGTTTTTT. Protein: CASSDSEDTGELFF.

J is TRBJ1-5 and V is TRBV7-2, with TRBD1 identical over 7 bases. The CDR3 has 14 residues. With 1 base clipped from V and 5 bases from J, the junction kept 2 bases outside the gene matches. The germline V gene has CDR1 SGHTA and CDR2 FQGNSA. This CDR3 reads CASSLETGYQPQHF. CDR3 DNA: TGTGCCAGCAGCTTAGAGACAGGGTATCAGCCCCAGCATTTT.

The V and J genes are TRBV9 and TRBJ2-6; unclear D gene. The V gene lost 5 bases and the J gene lost 0 bases, with 6 bases spanning the gap. The germline CDR1 and CDR2 sequences are SGDLS and YYNGEE. This CDR3 is built from 14 residues. This chain's CDR3 is CASSRSSGANVLTF. The CDR3 DNA follows: TGTGCCAGCAGTAGGAGCTCTGGGGCCAACGTCCTGACTTTC. Combining the CDR3 with reference TRBV9 and TRBJ2-6 gives the whole variable domain DSGVTQTPKHLITATGQRVTLRCSPRSGDLSVYWYQQSLDQGLQFLIQYYNGEERAKGNILERFSAQQFPDLHSELNLSSLELGDSALYFCASSRSSGANVLTFGAGSRLTVL.

V and J are TRBV5-1 and TRBJ2-7, with 9 bases lining up with TRBD1. This CDR3 has 14 residues. Germline V gives CDR1 SGHRS, CDR2 YFSETQ. After removal of 8 bases from V and 6 bases from J, the junction contained 12 bases not matched to a gene. CDR3 residues: CASGPRTGGGEQYF. The CDR3 nucleotides are TGCGCCAGTGGGCCTCGAACAGGGGGCGGCGAGCAGTACTTC.

This chain joins TRBV27 and TRBJ1-1; 7 bases align to TRBD1. Germline lookup yields CDR1 MNHEY and CDR2 SMNVEV (reference sequence). V was clipped by 5 bases and J by 10 bases; unmatched bases: 10. This CDR3 comprises 13 residues. The CDR3 reads CASSQTGTRGAFF. The CDR3, as DNA: TGTGCCAGCAGTCAGACAGGGACGCGGGGAGCTTTCTTT.

The chain links TRBV19 to TRBJ1-1, with D uncertain. Germline V gene sequence: CDR1 LNHDA, CDR2 SQIVND (reference sequence). The CDR3 extends over 14 amino acids. The ends were cut back, 9 bases at V and 3 bases at J, with 17 bases in the middle. CDR3 sequence: CASGGRGVYTEAFF. The CDR3 DNA sequence: TGTGCCAGCGGAGGGCGGGGAGTTTACACTGAAGCTTTCTTT.

The rearrangement uses TRBV10-3 and TRBJ1-2, with 10 bases lining up with TRBD1. CDR3 length: 14 amino acids. The V segment lost 6 bases and the J segment 2 bases; nucleotides outside the gene matches: 3. Per germline, CDR1 ENHRY and CDR2 SYGVKD. This CDR3 is CAIRGGQGNYGYTF. CDR3 coding DNA: TGTGCCATCAGGGGGGGACAGGGGAACTATGGCTACACCTTC.

The rearrangement joins TRBV18 to TRBJ1-1, with a possible D match to TRBD1 (5 bases). V lost 3 bases and J 4 bases, leaving 12 bases between the germline ends. Germline lookup yields CDR1 KGHSH and CDR2 LQKENI. The CDR3 runs to 14 residues. The CDR3 sequence: CASSPAGGLTEAFF. CDR3 coding DNA: TGTGCCAGCTCACCGGCCGGGGGTCTCACTGAAGCTTTCTTT.

This clone was recorded a few times. The rearrangement links TRBV7-9 to TRBJ1-2; tentative D call: TRBD1 (5 bases). The CDR3 has 13 residues. Trimming pared 6 bases from V and 3 bases from J, leaving 11 bases between. Germline values: CDR1 SEHNR, CDR2 FQNEAQ (reference sequence). The CDR3 nucleotides are TGTGCCAGCAGTAACTGGGGGGACTATGGCTACACCTTC. Its protein is CASSNWGDYGYTF.